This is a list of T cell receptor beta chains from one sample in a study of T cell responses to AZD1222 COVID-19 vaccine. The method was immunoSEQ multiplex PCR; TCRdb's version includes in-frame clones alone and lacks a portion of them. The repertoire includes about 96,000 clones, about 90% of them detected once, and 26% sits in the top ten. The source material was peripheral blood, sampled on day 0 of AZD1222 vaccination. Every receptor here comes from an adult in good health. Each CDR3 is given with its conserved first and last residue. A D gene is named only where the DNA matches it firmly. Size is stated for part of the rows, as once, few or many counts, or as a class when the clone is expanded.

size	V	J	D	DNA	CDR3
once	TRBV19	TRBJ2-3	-	TGTGCCAGTAGTATTCTAGGCACAGATACGCAGTATTTT	CASSILGTDTQYF
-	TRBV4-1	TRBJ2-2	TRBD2	TGCGCCAGCAGCCAAGCCGGGACTAGCGGGATTGGGGCGGGCGGGGAGCTGTTTTTT	CASSQAGTSGIGAGGELFF
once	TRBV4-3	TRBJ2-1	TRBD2	TGCGCCAGCAGCCAAGATAGGGATAAGGCGCGGGAGGGCCTGGATGAGCAGTTCTTC	CASSQDRDKAREGLDEQFF
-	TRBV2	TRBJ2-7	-	TGTGCCAGCAGCACCGTCGAGCAGTACTTC	CASSTVEQYF
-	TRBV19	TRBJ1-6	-	TGTGCCAGTAGCCCCAGGGAGGAGAACTCACCCCTCCACTTT	CASSPREENSPLHF
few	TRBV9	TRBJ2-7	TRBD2	TGTGCCAGCAGCGCAGGGACTAGCGGGATTAACGAGCAGTACTTC	CASSAGTSGINEQYF
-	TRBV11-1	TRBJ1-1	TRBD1	TGTGCCAGCAGCCCGCGGGACAGCGTCACTGAAGCTTTCTTT	CASSPRDSVTEAFF
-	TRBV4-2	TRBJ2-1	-	TGTGCCAGCAGCCCGGGGACTCTAAATGAGCAGTTCTTC	CASSPGTLNEQFF
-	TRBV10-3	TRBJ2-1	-	TGTGCCATCAGTGAGTCGGGAGATACTAGTGGTGAGCAGTTCTTC	CAISESGDTSGEQFF
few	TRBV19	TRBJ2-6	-	TGTGCCAGTAGTATAGAGCTCTCTGGGGCCAACGTCCTGACTTTC	CASSIELSGANVLTF
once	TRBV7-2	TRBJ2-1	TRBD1	TGTGCCAGCAGCTTAGCGGAGTGGGGCCAGGGGGCCCTCAATGAGCAGTTCTTC	CASSLAEWGQGALNEQFF
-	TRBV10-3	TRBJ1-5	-	TGTGCCATCTCTGGGGCAGGGGGCAATCAGCCCCAGCATTTT	CAISGAGGNQPQHF
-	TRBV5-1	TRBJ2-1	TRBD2	TGCGCCAGCAGCCCCAACGTAGGGACTAGCAATGAGCAGTTCTTC	CASSPNVGTSNEQFF
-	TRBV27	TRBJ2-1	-	TGTGCCAGCACCCCACTCCGGGGACCGGTGTCCTACAATGAGCAGTTCTTC	CASTPLRGPVSYNEQFF
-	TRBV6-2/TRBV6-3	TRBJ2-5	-	TGTGCCAGCAGTAATCAGGACACTACAGGCCAGTACTTC	CASSNQDTTGQYF
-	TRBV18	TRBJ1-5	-	TGTGCCAGCTCACCTTACCCGGCGAGGGAGGGCAATCAGCCCCAGCATTTT	CASSPYPAREGNQPQHF
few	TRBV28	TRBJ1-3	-	TGTGCCAGCAGCCCAGTGGGGGCCCCAGCTGGAAACACCATATATTTT	CASSPVGAPAGNTIYF
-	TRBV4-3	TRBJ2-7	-	TGCGCCAGCAGCGACCGGGGTTACGAGCAGTACTTC	CASSDRGYEQYF
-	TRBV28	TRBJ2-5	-	TGTGCCAGCAGTTTGCCTGCGGGATTCCAAGAGACCCAGTACTTC	CASSLPAGFQETQYF
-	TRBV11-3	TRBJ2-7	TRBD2	TGTGCCAGCAGCTTGACTAGCGCTAACTCCTACGAGCAGTACTTC	CASSLTSANSYEQYF
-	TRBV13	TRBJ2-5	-	TGTGCCAGCAGCTTAGGTCGGGAGACCCAGGAGACCCAGTACTTC	CASSLGRETQETQYF
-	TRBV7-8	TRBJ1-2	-	TGTGCCAGCAGCCCCCTTAATTTGGGGGTCTATGGCTACACCTTC	CASSPLNLGVYGYTF
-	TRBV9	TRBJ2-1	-	TGTGCCAGCAGCGTGGGGCTCCCCGATGAGCAGTTCTTC	CASSVGLPDEQFF
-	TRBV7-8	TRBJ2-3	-	TGTGCCACCGGGGAAGGGGGCACAGATACGCAGTATTTT	CATGEGGTDTQYF
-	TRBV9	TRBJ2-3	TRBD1	TGTGCCAGCAGCCCGGGACAGGGTACAGATACGCAGTATTTT	CASSPGQGTDTQYF
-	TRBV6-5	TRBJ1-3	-	TGTGCCAGCAGTACCGGACAGCTCCGGGGAAACACCATATATTTT	CASSTGQLRGNTIYF
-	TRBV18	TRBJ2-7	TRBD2	TGTGCCAGCTCACCACTAGCGGGAGACGACGAGCAGTACTTC	CASSPLAGDDEQYF
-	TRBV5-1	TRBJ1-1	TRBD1	TGCGCCAGCAGCTGGGGACAGGGGGCCTTTACTGAAGCTTTCTTT	CASSWGQGAFTEAFF